The 30 T cell receptor beta chains below come from one sample, sequenced in a study of beta chain features in type 1 diabetes. As every portion of the isolated RNA was reverse transcribed, the sequencing read expressed TCRB transcripts. TCRdb keeps only in-frame clones here, not all; method: immunoSEQ multiplex PCR. This sample carries about 330,000 clones, approximately 10% of them seen once, and the ten largest clones take 0.015%. The sequencing sample was made of naive CD4+ T cells from blood. The source is a woman aged 25 to 39 in good health.

The J gene is TRBJ2-7, the V gene TRBV4-3, with TRBD1 matching 9 bases. This CDR3 has 15 amino acids. Germline V gives CDR1 LGHNA, CDR2 YSLEER. Unmatched junction bases numbered 2, after V lost 1 base and J lost 1 base. This chain's CDR3 is CASSQGQGESYEQYF. Written as DNA, the CDR3 is TGCGCCAGCAGCCAAGGACAGGGGGAATCCTACGAGCAGTACTTC.

This chain connects TRBV19 to TRBJ2-7; possible D gene TRBD2, 6 bases. V was clipped by 0 bases and J by 0 bases, with 9 bases between them. Germline V gene sequence: CDR1 LNHDA, CDR2 SQIVND (reference sequence). The CDR3 runs to 15 residues. The CDR3 reads CASSIDPGSSYEQYF. The CDR3 DNA is TGTGCCAGTAGTATAGATCCCGGGAGCTCCTACGAGCAGTACTTC.

The sample holds one count of this clone. V and J are TRBV9 and TRBJ2-2, with a possible D match to TRBD1 (5 bases). Germline-derived CDR1 and CDR2 are SGDLS and YYNGEE. V was shortened by 7 bases and J by 0 bases, with 16 bases between the two germline ends. There are 16 residues in the CDR3. CDR3 sequence (DNA): TGTGCCAGCTCTAATAGGGGAACGACGAACACCGGGGAGCTGTTTTTT. This sequence encodes CASSNRGTTNTGELFF.

Only a few counts were recorded for this clone. The V call is TRBV2, the J call TRBJ2-5; 7 bases fit TRBD2. Germline V gene data show CDR1 as SNHLY and CDR2 as FYNNEI. The CDR3 is 14 amino acids. V lost 9 bases to trimming and J lost 5 bases; unmatched junction nucleotides: 12. The CDR3 reads CASHLRGLTETQYF. The CDR3 DNA sequence: TGTGCCAGTCATTTGCGGGGACTAACGGAGACCCAGTACTTC. The variable domain in full, with the rest retrieved from reference TRBV2 and TRBJ2-5, is EPEVTQTPSHQVTQMGQEVILRCVPISNHLYFYWYRQILGQKVEFLVSFYNNEISEKSEIFDDQFSVERPDGSNFTLKIRSTKLEDSAMYFCASHLRGLTETQYFGPGTRLLVL.

This clone was found a few times. V is TRBV15 and J is TRBJ2-6; 11 bases match TRBD1. V was clipped by 1 base and J by 3 bases; unmatched bases: 14. CDR3 size: 21 residues. Germline V gene lookup returns CDR1 LNHNV and CDR2 YYDKDF (reference sequence). CDR3 DNA sequence: TGTGCCACCAGCAGAGCCCTTGGCCAGGGACAGGGGGATAGTGGGGCCAACGTCCTGACTTTC. Its protein product is CATSRALGQGQGDSGANVLTF.

This clone was picked up a small number of times. The genes are TRBV7-9 and TRBJ2-7; 11 bases align to TRBD1. The V gene end was trimmed by 2 bases and the J gene end by 4 bases; junction bases not matched to a gene: 7. The CDR3 contains 16 residues. Germline CDR1 is SEHNR and CDR2 is FQNEAQ (reference sequence). In DNA, the CDR3 is TGTGCCAGCAGCTTACCCGGACAGGGGGCTTTATACGAGCAGTACTTC. It encodes CASSLPGQGALYEQYF.

This clone was seen only a few times. The chain links TRBV28 to TRBJ1-3; unclear D gene. V lost 5 bases, J lost 3 bases, and 8 bases lay in between. The CDR3 loop spans 13 amino acids. CDR1 MDHEN and CDR2 SYDVKM come from the germline V gene. This CDR3 is CASSPVRGNTIYF. CDR3 sequence (DNA): TGTGCCAGCAGTCCCGTTCGTGGAAACACCATATATTTT.

This clone was seen a handful of times. This chain connects TRBV5-1 to TRBJ1-5; D unresolved. The V gene lost 0 bases and the J gene lost 3 bases, with 10 bases spanning the gap. Germline CDR1 reads SGHRS; CDR2 reads YFSETQ. The length of the CDR3 is 15 residues. CDR3 in amino acids: CASSLGGATNQPQHF. CDR3 bases: TGCGCCAGCAGCTTGGGTGGAGCGACCAATCAGCCCCAGCATTTT.

This clone was counted between two and nine times. This rearrangement joins TRBV12-5 to TRBJ1-1, with D tentatively TRBD1 (5 bases). This CDR3 comprises 16 residues. Trimming removed 0 bases from V and 4 bases from J, with 15 bases in between. CDR1 is LGHNT and CDR2 is FRNRAP in the germline V gene. Here the CDR3 DNA reads TGTGCTAGTGGTTTGGTACCCGGCTTAGGGGTCACTGAAGCTTTCTTT. Encoded protein: CASGLVPGLGVTEAFF.

This clone was observed a few times. This chain uses TRBV5-4 with TRBJ2-5; 14 bases agree with TRBD2. The CDR3 is 15 residues long. Trimming cost V 4 bases and J 4 bases; bases outside gene matches: 3. The germline gives CDR1 SGHNT, CDR2 YYREEE (reference sequence). As DNA, the CDR3 is TGTGCCAGCAGCCAGGGACTAGCGGGAGTAGAGACCCAGTACTTC. It encodes CASSQGLAGVETQYF.

The V and J genes are TRBV5-4 and TRBJ1-1; 9 bases are shared with TRBD1. CDR3 length: 13 residues. J was trimmed by 7 bases and V by 2 bases; bases with no gene match: 3. The germline gives CDR1 SGHNT, CDR2 YYREEE (reference sequence). The CDR3 region is CASSFSTGGEAFF. CDR3 DNA: TGTGCCAGCAGCTTTTCGACAGGGGGTGAAGCTTTCTTT.

This clone was seen only a few times. This sequence joins TRBV5-6 and TRBJ2-3; 12 nucleotides match TRBD2. The CDR3 contains 16 residues. Germline V CDR1 and CDR2: SGHDT, YYEEEE. Losses at the gene ends were 0 bases for V and 5 bases for J; bases not matched to a gene: 4. CDR3: CASSLGLAGVGDTQYF. In DNA form, the CDR3 reads TGTGCCAGCAGCTTGGGACTAGCGGGAGTTGGAGATACGCAGTATTTT.

This clone showed up just a few times. The gene calls are TRBV9 and TRBJ2-1, with D tentatively TRBD2 (6 bases). The CDR3 totals 14 residues. V was cut by 3 bases and J by 8 bases, with 15 bases left in between. Germline V gives CDR1 SGDLS, CDR2 YYNGEE. The CDR3, as DNA: TGTGCCAGCAGCGATAGCGGCCTTACGGATGAGCAGTTCTTC. Its translation is CASSDSGLTDEQFF.

The CDR3 nucleotides read TGTGCCAGTATAGGACACCGGGACAGCTATGGCTACACCTTC. Its translation: CASIGHRDSYGYTF. The chain uses TRBV19 and TRBJ1-2; TRBD1 matches at 7 bases. CDR1 LNHDA and CDR2 SQIVND come from the germline V gene (reference sequence). This CDR3 region has 14 residues. J was trimmed by 4 bases and V by 7 bases; bases with no gene match: 9.

This clone was seen only a few times. V usage is TRBV28 and J usage is TRBJ2-7; maybe TRBD1 (6 bases). Germline values: CDR1 MDHEN, CDR2 SYDVKM. Between the trimmed V and J ends, which lost 2 bases and 2 bases, there was a span of 16 bases. The CDR3 is made up of 16 amino acids. Here the CDR3 DNA reads TGTGCCAGCAGTTTAGGGGGCTCCCAGCCAGCCTACGAGCAGTACTTC. The encoded protein is CASSLGGSQPAYEQYF. Using reference TRBV28 and TRBJ2-7 for the parts outside the CDR3, the full variable domain is DVKVTQSSRYLVKRTGEKVFLECVQDMDHENMFWYRQDPGLGLRLIYFSYDVKMKEKGDIPEGYSVSREKKERFSLILESASTNQTSMYLCASSLGGSQPAYEQYFGPGTRLTVT.

CDR3 nucleotide sequence: TGTGCCAGCAGCTTAAGCGGAGCCCAAGAGACCCAGTACTTC. Amino acid sequence: CASSLSGAQETQYF. The V call is TRBV7-2, the J call TRBJ2-5; tentative D call: TRBD2 (5 bases). CDR3 length equals 14 residues. Trimming removed 2 bases from V and 1 base from J, with 8 bases in between. CDR1 and CDR2 from the germline V gene are SGHTA and FQGNSA.

The sample holds a few counts of this clone. The rearrangement links TRBV7-8 to TRBJ1-2, with 9 nucleotides matching TRBD1. Germline trimming cut 3 bases from V and 3 bases from J; bases unmatched to any gene: 5. The CDR3 contains 15 residues. The germline gives CDR1 SGHVS, CDR2 FQNEAQ. As DNA, the CDR3 is TGTGCCAGCAGCTTGGACAGGACAGGGGACTATGGCTACACCTTC. Translated, it gives CASSLDRTGDYGYTF.

The chain carries TRBV27 and TRBJ1-5; D possibly corresponds to TRBD1 (6 bases). The CDR3 has 16 amino acids. CDR1 and CDR2 from the germline V gene are MNHEY and SMNVEV (reference sequence). Trimming took off 7 bases at V and 5 bases at J, with 21 bases between the two ends. The CDR3 protein is CASIAGTKEEDQPQHF. As DNA, the CDR3 is TGTGCCAGCATCGCCGGGACAAAAGAGGAAGATCAGCCCCAGCATTTT.

V and J are TRBV7-2 and TRBJ1-5; 9 nucleotides line up with TRBD1. The length of the CDR3 is 16 residues. From germline, CDR1 is SGHTA and CDR2 FQGNSA. V lost 6 bases to trimming and J lost 7 bases; unmatched junction nucleotides: 13. In DNA, the CDR3 is TGTGCCAGCAGTCTTGCGGGACAGGGACCCGGGCAGCCCCAGCATTTT. It is translated as CASSLAGQGPGQPQHF. The entire variable domain, with the rest obtained from reference TRBV7-2 and TRBJ1-5, is as follows: GAGVSQSPSNKVTEKGKDVELRCDPISGHTALYWYRQSLGQGLEFLIYFQGNSAPDKSGLPSDRFSAERTGGSVSTLTIQRTQQEDSAVYLCASSLAGQGPGQPQHFGDGTRLSIL.

This clone was counted a few times. The CDR3 DNA sequence: TGTGCCAGCAGTCTGGGACTAGCGGGAGGGGAGTTCTTC. Translated: CASSLGLAGGEFF. The chain couples TRBV28 to TRBJ2-1; 16 nucleotides line up with TRBD2. The CDR3 length is 13 residues. The germline gives CDR1 MDHEN, CDR2 SYDVKM. The V segment lost 5 bases and the J segment 14 bases; nucleotides outside the gene matches: 3. Full variable domain (outside the CDR3, taken from reference TRBV28 and TRBJ2-1): DVKVTQSSRYLVKRTGEKVFLECVQDMDHENMFWYRQDPGLGLRLIYFSYDVKMKEKGDIPEGYSVSREKKERFSLILESASTNQTSMYLCASSLGLAGGEFFGPGTRLTVL.

This clone was counted a few times. The rearrangement uses TRBV30 and TRBJ2-7; 8 positions match TRBD1. Germline V CDR1 and CDR2: GTSNPN, SVGIG (reference sequence). Trimming cost V 5 bases and J 1 base; bases outside gene matches: 7. CDR3 length: 14 amino acids. The CDR3 loop is CAWDLGTGSYEQYF. The CDR3 nucleotides are TGTGCCTGGGATTTAGGGACAGGATCCTACGAGCAGTACTTC.

CDR3 loop: CASSVVSEPTNTEAFF. DNA of the CDR3: TGTGCCAGCAGCGTAGTCAGCGAACCGACGAACACTGAAGCTTTCTTT. The V gene is TRBV9, the J gene TRBJ1-1, with D hard to call. CDR1 and CDR2 from the germline V gene are SGDLS and YYNGEE. Trimming shortened V by 0 bases and J by 1 base, and 13 bases separated the two germline ends. CDR3 length: 16 amino acids.

The J gene is TRBJ2-5, the V gene TRBV10-3, with D possibly matching TRBD1 (6 bases). CDR3 length: 14 amino acids. V was clipped by 3 bases and J by 2 bases, with 10 bases between them. Germline V gene sequence: CDR1 ENHRY, CDR2 SYGVKD. CDR3 sequence: CAISDPGQQETQYF. CDR3 sequence (DNA): TGTGCCATCAGTGACCCCGGACAGCAAGAGACCCAGTACTTC.

This clone occurred a few times. V is TRBV6-5 and J is TRBJ2-7; maybe TRBD2 (6 bases). V was trimmed by 6 bases and J by 2 bases, leaving 14 bases between them. This CDR3 comprises 14 residues. Germline CDR1 MNHEY, CDR2 SVGAGI. DNA of the CDR3: TGTGCCAGCAGCCCCAGGCTAGCGACCTACGAGCAGTACTTC. Translation gives CASSPRLATYEQYF.

Of note for this clone: The sample contains more than one DNA sequence encoding this CDR3. This chain joins TRBV18 and TRBJ2-7, with 11 bases aligning to TRBD1. CDR3 length equals 15 residues. J gave up 3 bases and V 3 bases, and 4 bases lay outside the gene matches. Germline values: CDR1 KGHSH, CDR2 LQKENI. In nucleotides, the CDR3 is TGTGCCAGCTCACCCGGACAGGGGGCAGTCTACGAGCAGTACTTC. Translating gives CASSPGQGAVYEQYF.

The chain links TRBV28 to TRBJ2-3; 7 nucleotides match TRBD2. V lost 0 bases, J lost 4 bases, and 4 bases stayed unmatched. Germline CDR1 is MDHEN and CDR2 is SYDVKM. There are 15 residues in the CDR3. CDR3 DNA: TGTGCCAGCAGTTTATGGCGGGGGAGCGCAGATACGCAGTATTTT. Protein: CASSLWRGSADTQYF.

As regards this clone: Other DNA variants within this sample encode the same CDR3. V usage is TRBV18 and J usage is TRBJ2-5; D is undetermined. This CDR3 is 13 amino acids long. Germline V gene data show CDR1 as KGHSH and CDR2 as LQKENI. Trimming pared 2 bases from V and 2 bases from J, leaving 6 bases between. The CDR3 spells CASSPNRQETQYF. The DNA for the CDR3 is TGTGCCAGCTCACCAAACAGACAAGAGACCCAGTACTTC.

The chain links TRBV7-3 to TRBJ1-1; perhaps TRBD1 as D (6 bases). CDR1 SGHTA and CDR2 FQGTGA come from the germline V gene. With 5 bases removed from V and 4 bases from J, the gap between germline ends came to 11 bases. The CDR3 is 13 residues long. CDR3 in DNA: TGTGCCAGCAGCACCGTACAGGGCACTGAAGCTTTCTTT. Its protein product is CASSTVQGTEAFF.

This chain links TRBV5-1 with TRBJ2-2; TRBD1 matches 7 bases. V was pared by 3 bases and J by 1 base, with 6 bases of the junction left unmatched. Germline V lookup: CDR1 SGHRS, CDR2 YFSETQ. The CDR3 covers 16 residues. The CDR3 spells CASSWNRGGNTGELFF. The CDR3 DNA sequence: TGCGCCAGCAGCTGGAACAGGGGCGGGAACACCGGGGAGCTGTTTTTT.

This clone was seen a few times. V is TRBV5-1 and J is TRBJ1-1; tentative D call: TRBD1 (5 bases). This CDR3 is built from 13 residues. Germline V gene sequence: CDR1 SGHRS, CDR2 YFSETQ. The V end was cut by 7 bases, the J end by 4 bases, with 14 bases between. The CDR3 DNA reads as TGCGCCAGCGCCTTAACGGGGGGCACTGAAGCTTTCTTT. Protein sequence: CASALTGGTEAFF.